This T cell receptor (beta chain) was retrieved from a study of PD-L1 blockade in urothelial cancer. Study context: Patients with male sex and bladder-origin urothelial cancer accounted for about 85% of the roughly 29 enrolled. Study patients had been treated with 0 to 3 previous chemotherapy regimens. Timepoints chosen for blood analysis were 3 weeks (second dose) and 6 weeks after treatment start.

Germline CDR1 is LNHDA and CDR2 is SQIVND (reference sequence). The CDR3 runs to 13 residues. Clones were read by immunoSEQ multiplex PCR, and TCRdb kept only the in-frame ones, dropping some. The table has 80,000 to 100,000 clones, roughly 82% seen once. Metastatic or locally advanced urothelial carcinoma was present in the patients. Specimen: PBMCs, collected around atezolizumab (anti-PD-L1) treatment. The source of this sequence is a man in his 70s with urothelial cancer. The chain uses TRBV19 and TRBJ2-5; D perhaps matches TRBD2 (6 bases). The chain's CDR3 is CAARGASQETQYF. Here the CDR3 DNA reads TGTGCAGCCCGCGGGGCATCTCAAGAGACCCAGTACTTC.